These 7 T cell receptor beta chains came from one sample sequenced in a study of cytomegalovirus exposure and HLA in healthy donors. Repertoires were generated with immunoSEQ multiplex PCR, while TCRdb's copy carries only in-frame clones and drops some. This sample has 98,000 or so clones; under 97% occur once, and the top ten carry 0.67%. The sequencing input was PBMCs. These receptors originate from a woman under 30 in good health and CMV-seronegative.

The chain is built from TRBV2 and TRBJ2-7, with 7 bases that match TRBD1. The CDR3 is made up of 14 amino acids. Germline values: CDR1 SNHLY, CDR2 FYNNEI. J lost 0 bases, V lost 11 bases, and 10 bases had no gene match. The CDR3 loop is CAGRQGSFSYEQYF. In nucleotides, the CDR3 is TGTGCCGGGAGACAGGGTTCATTCTCCTACGAGCAGTACTTC.

The chain carries TRBV7-2 and TRBJ1-4, with 7 nucleotides matching TRBD1. CDR3 length: 14 amino acids. Per germline, CDR1 SGHTA and CDR2 FQGNSA. V lost 2 bases, J lost 5 bases, and 2 bases stayed unmatched. The CDR3 coding sequence is TGTGCCAGCAGCTTACTCAGGGGGAATGAAAAACTGTTTTTT. It translates to CASSLLRGNEKLFF.

The gene calls are TRBV7-2 and TRBJ1-6; 9 bases fit TRBD1. This CDR3 region has 17 residues. J lost 6 bases, V lost 1 base, and 7 bases had no gene match. CDR1 SGHTA and CDR2 FQGNSA come from the germline V gene. In DNA, the CDR3 is TGTGCCAGCAGCTTAGACAGGGGGCGATTAGGTAATTCACCCCTCCACTTT. Its translation is CASSLDRGRLGNSPLHF.

The genes are TRBV7-3 and TRBJ1-5; tentative D call: TRBD1 (5 bases). The CDR3 is 13 amino acids. V was clipped by 5 bases and J by 5 bases, with 10 bases between them. CDR1 SGHTA and CDR2 FQGTGA come from the germline V gene. The CDR3 here is CASSLTAYQPQHF. The DNA for the CDR3 is TGTGCCAGCAGCCTGACAGCCTATCAGCCCCAGCATTTT.

The chain uses TRBV6-1 and TRBJ2-2; TRBD1 aligns across 7 bases. The CDR3 is 14 amino acids. Trimming at V came to 7 bases and at J to 0 bases, leaving 2 bases not matched to a gene. Looked up from germline, CDR1 is MNHNS and CDR2 is SASEGT. CDR3 in amino acids: CASKTGTNTGELFF. The DNA for the CDR3 is TGTGCCAGCAAGACAGGGACGAACACCGGGGAGCTGTTTTTT.

V gene TRBV4-1 combines with J gene TRBJ2-1; possible D gene TRBD2, 7 bases. Germline V gene lookup returns CDR1 MGHRA and CDR2 YSYEKL. V lost 1 base and J lost 7, with 23 bases in between. The CDR3 runs to 18 residues. The CDR3 DNA follows: TGCGCCAGCAGCCAAGGGGCGGGGGCCTTCAACGGTAAGAATGAGCAGTTCTTC. Translating gives CASSQGAGAFNGKNEQFF.

This chain joins TRBV5-1 and TRBJ1-3, with 7 bases aligning to TRBD1. Trimming cost V 3 bases and J 2 bases; bases outside gene matches: 2. CDR1 is SGHRS and CDR2 is YFSETQ in the germline V gene. The CDR3 length is 14 residues. CDR3 coding DNA: TGCGCCAGCAGCTCCAGGGGGACTGGAAACACCATATATTTT. Its protein is CASSSRGTGNTIYF.